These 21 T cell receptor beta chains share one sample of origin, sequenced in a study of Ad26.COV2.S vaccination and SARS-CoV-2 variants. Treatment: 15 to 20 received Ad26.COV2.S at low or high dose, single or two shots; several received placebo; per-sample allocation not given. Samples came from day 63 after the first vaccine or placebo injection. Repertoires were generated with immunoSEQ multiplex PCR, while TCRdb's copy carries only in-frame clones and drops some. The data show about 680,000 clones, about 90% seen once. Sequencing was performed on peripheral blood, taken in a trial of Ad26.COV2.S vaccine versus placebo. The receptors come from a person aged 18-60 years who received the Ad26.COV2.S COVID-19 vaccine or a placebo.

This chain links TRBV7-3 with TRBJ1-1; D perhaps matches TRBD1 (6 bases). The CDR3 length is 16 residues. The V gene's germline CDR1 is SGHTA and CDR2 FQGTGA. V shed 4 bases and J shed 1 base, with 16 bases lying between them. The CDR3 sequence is CASSSPRGGTNTEAFF. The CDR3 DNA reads TGTGCCAGCAGCTCCCCGAGGGGGGGGACGAACACTGAAGCTTTCTTT.

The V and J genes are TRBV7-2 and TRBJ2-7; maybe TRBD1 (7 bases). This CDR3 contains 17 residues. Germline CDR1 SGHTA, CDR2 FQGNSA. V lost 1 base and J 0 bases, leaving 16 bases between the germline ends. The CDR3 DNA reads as TGTGCCAGCAGCTTAGAAGGGGGGACAGCCCTCTCCTACGAGCAGTACTTC. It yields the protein CASSLEGGTALSYEQYF.

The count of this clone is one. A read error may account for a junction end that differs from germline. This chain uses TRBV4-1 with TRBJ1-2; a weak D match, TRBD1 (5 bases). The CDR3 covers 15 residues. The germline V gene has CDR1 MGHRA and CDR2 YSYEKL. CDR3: CASRQGEPRHYGYTF. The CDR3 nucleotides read TGCGCCAGCAGGCAAGGGGAACCCCGTCACTATGGCTACACCTTC.

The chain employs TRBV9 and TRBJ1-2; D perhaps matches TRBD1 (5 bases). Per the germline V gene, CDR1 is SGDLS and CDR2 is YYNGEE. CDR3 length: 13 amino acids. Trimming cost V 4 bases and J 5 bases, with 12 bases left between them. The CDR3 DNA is TGTGCCAGCAGCCTCGCGGGGGGGTATGGCTACACCTTC. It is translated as CASSLAGGYGYTF.

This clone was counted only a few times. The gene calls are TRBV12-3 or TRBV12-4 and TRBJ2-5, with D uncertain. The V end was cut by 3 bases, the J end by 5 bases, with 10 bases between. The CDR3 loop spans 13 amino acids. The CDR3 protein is CASSFLGAETQYF. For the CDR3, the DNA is TGTGCCAGCAGTTTTCTTGGCGCCGAGACCCAGTACTTC.

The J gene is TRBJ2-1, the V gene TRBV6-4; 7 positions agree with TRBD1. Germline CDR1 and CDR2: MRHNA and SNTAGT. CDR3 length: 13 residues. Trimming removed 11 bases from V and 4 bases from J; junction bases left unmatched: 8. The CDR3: CALQGQWYNEQFF. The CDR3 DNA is TGTGCCCTCCAGGGACAGTGGTACAATGAGCAGTTCTTC.

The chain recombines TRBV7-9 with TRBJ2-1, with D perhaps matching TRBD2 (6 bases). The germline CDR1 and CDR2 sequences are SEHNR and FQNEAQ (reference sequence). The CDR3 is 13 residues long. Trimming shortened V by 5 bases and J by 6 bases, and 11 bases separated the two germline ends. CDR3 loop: CASSLGTPNEQFF. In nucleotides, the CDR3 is TGTGCCAGCAGCCTCGGGACTCCCAATGAGCAGTTCTTC. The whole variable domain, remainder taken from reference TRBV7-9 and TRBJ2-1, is DTGVSQNPRHKITKRGQNVTFRCDPISEHNRLYWYRQTLGQGPEFLTYFQNEAQLEKSRLLSDRFSAERPKGSFSTLEIQRTEQGDSAMYLCASSLGTPNEQFFGPGTRLTVL.

CDR3 loop: CASSFQAGGTDTQYF. CDR3 DNA sequence: TGTGCCAGCAGCTTCCAAGCGGGAGGGACAGATACGCAGTATTTT. The rearrangement uses TRBV7-2 and TRBJ2-3; 10 bases map to TRBD2. Germline V gene lookup returns CDR1 SGHTA and CDR2 FQGNSA. The CDR3 runs to 15 residues. With 3 bases clipped from V and 3 bases from J, the junction kept 3 bases outside the gene matches.

This CDR3 reads CASRKAGAFWEQFF. The CDR3 nucleotides are TGCGCCAGCAGAAAAGCGGGGGCTTTTTGGGAGCAGTTCTTC. The rearrangement uses TRBV5-1 and TRBJ2-1; 8 nucleotides agree with TRBD2. The CDR3 is made up of 14 amino acids. V lost 5 bases to trimming and J lost 10 bases; unmatched junction nucleotides: 11. Germline V lookup: CDR1 SGHRS, CDR2 YFSETQ.

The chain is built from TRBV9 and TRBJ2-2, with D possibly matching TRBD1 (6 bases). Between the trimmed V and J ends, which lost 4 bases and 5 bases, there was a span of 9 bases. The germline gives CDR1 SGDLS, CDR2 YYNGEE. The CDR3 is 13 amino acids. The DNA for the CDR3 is TGTGCCAGCAGCACTAGGGGGACCGGGGAGCTGTTTTTT. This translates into CASSTRGTGELFF.

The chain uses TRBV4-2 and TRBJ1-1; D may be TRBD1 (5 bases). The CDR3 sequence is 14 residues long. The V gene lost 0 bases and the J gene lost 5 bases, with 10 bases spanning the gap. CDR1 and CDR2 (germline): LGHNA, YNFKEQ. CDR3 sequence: CASSQDREWTEAFF. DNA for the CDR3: TGTGCCAGCAGCCAAGACAGGGAATGGACTGAAGCTTTCTTT.

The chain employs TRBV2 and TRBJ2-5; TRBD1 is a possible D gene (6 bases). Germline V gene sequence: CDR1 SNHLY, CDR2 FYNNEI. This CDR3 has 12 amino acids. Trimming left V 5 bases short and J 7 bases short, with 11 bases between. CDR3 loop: CASSPIRGTQYF. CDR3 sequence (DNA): TGTGCCAGCAGTCCAATCAGGGGGACCCAGTACTTC.

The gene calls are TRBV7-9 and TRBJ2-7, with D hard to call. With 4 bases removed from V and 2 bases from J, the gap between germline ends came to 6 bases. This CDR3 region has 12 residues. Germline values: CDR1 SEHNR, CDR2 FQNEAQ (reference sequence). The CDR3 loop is CASSSDAYEQYF. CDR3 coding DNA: TGTGCCAGCAGCTCTGATGCCTACGAGCAGTACTTC.

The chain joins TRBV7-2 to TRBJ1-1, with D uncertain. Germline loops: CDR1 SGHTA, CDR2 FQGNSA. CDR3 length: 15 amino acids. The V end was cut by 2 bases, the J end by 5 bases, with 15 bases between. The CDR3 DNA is TGTGCCAGCAGCTTACGGTCCCCGGGATTTACTGAAGCTTTCTTT. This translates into CASSLRSPGFTEAFF.

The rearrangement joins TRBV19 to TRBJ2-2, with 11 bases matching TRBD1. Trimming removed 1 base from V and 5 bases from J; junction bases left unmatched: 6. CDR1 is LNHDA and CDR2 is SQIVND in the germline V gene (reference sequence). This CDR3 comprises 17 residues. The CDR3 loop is CASSIGTGTGGTGELFF. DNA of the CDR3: TGTGCCAGTAGTATAGGGACCGGGACAGGGGGGACCGGGGAGCTGTTTTTT.

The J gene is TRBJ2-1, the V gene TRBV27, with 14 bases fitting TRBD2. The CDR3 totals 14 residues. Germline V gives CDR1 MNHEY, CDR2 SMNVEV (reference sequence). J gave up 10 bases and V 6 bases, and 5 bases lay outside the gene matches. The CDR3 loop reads CASRTSGRAGEQFF. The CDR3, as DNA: TGTGCCAGCAGGACTAGCGGGAGGGCGGGCGAGCAGTTCTTC.

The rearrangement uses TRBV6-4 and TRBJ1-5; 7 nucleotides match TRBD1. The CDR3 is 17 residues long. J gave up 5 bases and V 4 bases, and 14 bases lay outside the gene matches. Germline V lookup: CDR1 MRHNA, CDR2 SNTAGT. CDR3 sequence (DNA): TGTGCCAGCAGTGCAACCCTGAGGAGGGACAGACATCAGCCCCAGCATTTT. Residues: CASSATLRRDRHQPQHF.

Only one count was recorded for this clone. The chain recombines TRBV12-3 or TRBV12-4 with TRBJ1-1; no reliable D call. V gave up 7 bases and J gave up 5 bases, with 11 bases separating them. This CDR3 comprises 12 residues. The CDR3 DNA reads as TGTGCCAGCACCCTAAAGGGAACTGAAGCTTTCTTT. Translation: CASTLKGTEAFF.

CDR3 nucleotide sequence: TGTGCCAGCCAGGGCCTCTCTGGGGCCAACGTCCTGACTTTC. Translating it yields CASQGLSGANVLTF. The chain has TRBV2 and TRBJ2-6; TRBD1 might be the D (5 bases). The CDR3 runs 14 residues. The germline V and J ends were trimmed by 8 bases and 0 bases, with 8 bases remaining between them. Germline CDR1 reads SNHLY; CDR2 reads FYNNEI.

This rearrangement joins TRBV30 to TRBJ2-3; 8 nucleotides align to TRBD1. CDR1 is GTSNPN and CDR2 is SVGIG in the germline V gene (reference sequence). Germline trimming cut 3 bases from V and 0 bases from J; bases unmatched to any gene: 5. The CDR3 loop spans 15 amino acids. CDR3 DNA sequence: TGTGCCTGGAGGGACTGGACAGGGAGCACAGATACGCAGTATTTT. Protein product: CAWRDWTGSTDTQYF.

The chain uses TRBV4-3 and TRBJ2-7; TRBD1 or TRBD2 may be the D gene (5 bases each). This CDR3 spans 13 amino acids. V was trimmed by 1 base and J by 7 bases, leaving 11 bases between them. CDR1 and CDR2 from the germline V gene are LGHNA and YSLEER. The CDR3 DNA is TGCGCCAGCAGCCAAGCTCGGGACCGAGAGCAGTACTTC. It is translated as CASSQARDREQYF.